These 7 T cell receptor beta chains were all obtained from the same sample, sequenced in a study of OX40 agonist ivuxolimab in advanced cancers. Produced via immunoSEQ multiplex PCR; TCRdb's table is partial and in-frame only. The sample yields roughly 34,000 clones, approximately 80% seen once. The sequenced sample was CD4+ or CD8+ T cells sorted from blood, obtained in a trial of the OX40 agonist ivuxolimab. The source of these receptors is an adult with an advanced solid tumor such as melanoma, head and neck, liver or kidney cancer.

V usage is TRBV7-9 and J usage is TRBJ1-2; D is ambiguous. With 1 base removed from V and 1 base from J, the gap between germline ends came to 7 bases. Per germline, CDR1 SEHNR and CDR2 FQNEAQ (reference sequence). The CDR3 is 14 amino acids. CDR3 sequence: CASSLGQLNYGYTF. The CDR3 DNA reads TGTGCCAGCAGCTTAGGGCAGCTTAACTATGGCTACACCTTC.

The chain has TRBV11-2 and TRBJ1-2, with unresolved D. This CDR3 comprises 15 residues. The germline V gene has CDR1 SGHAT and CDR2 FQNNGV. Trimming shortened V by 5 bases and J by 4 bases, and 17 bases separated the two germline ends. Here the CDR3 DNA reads TGTGCCAGCAGCCTGCCAAGCAGAAAGACCTATGGCTACACCTTC. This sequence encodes CASSLPSRKTYGYTF.

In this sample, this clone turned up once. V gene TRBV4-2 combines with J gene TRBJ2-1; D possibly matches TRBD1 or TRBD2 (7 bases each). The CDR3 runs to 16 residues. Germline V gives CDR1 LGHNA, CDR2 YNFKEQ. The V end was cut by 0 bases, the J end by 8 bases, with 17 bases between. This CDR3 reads CASSQDRGRGGDEQFF. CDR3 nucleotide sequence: TGTGCCAGCAGCCAAGATCGGGGCAGGGGGGGGGATGAGCAGTTCTTC.

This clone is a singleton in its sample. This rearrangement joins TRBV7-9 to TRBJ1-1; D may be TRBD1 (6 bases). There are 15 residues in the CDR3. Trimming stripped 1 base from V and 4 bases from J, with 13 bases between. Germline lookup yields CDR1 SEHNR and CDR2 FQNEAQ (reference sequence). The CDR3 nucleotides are TGTGCCAGCAGCTTAGAGTCTGCAGGGGCCACTGAAGCTTTCTTT. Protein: CASSLESAGATEAFF.

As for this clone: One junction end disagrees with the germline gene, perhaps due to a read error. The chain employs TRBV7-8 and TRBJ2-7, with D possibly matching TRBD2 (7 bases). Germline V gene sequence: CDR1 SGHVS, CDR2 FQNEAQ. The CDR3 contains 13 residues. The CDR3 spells CASSLGEGGSGDF. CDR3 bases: TGTGCCAGCAGCTTAGGAGAGGGGGGGTCCGGGGACTTC.

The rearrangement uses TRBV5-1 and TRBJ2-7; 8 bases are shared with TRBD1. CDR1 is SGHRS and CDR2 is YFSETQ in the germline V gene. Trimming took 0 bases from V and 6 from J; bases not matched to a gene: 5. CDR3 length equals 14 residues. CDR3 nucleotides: TGCGCCAGCAGCTTGGTGGACAGGGATACCGAGCAGTACTTC. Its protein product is CASSLVDRDTEQYF. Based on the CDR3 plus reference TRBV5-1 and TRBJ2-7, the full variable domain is KAGVTQTPRYLIKTRGQQVTLSCSPISGHRSVSWYQQTPGQGLQFLFEYFSETQRNKGNFPGRFSGRQFSNSRSEMNVSTLELGDSALYLCASSLVDRDTEQYFGPGTRLTVT.

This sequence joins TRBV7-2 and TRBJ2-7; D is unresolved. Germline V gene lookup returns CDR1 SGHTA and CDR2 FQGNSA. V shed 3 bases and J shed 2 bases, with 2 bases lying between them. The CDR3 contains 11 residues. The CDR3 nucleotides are TGTGCCAGCAGCTTCACCTACGAGCAGTACTTC. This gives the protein CASSFTYEQYF.